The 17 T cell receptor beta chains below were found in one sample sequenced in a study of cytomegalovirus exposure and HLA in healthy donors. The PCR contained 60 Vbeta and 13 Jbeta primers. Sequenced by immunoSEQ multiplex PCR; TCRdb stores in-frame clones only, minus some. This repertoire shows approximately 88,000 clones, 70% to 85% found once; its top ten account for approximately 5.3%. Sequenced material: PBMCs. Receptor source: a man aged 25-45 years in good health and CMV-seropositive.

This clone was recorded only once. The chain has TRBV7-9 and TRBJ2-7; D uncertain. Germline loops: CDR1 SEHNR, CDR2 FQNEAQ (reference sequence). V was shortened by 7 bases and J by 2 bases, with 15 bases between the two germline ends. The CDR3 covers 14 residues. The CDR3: CASTSWANPYEQYF. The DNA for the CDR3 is TGTGCCAGCACCTCATGGGCTAACCCCTACGAGCAGTACTTC.

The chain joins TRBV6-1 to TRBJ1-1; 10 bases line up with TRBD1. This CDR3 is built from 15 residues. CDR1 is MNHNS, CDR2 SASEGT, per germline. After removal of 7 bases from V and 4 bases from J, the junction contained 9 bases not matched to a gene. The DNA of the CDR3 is TGTGCCAGCACCCCTTTGAGGACAGGGGGCACTGAAGCTTTCTTT. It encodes CASTPLRTGGTEAFF.

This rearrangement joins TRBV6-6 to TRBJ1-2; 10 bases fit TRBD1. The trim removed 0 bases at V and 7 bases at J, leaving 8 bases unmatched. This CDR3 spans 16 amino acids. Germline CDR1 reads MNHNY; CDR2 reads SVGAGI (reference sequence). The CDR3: CASSYSSGQGEVGYTF. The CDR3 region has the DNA TGTGCCAGCAGTTACTCCTCCGGACAGGGGGAGGTTGGCTACACCTTC.

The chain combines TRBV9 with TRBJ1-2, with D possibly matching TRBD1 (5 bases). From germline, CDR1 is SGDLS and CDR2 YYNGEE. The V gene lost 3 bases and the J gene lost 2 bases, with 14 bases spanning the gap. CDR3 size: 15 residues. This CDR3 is CASSAQGRHNYGYTF. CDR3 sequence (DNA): TGTGCCAGCAGCGCCCAGGGAAGGCACAACTATGGCTACACCTTC. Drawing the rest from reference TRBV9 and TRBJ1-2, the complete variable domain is DSGVTQTPKHLITATGQRVTLRCSPRSGDLSVYWYQQSLDQGLQFLIQYYNGEERAKGNILERFSAQQFPDLHSELNLSSLELGDSALYFCASSAQGRHNYGYTFGSGTRLTVV.

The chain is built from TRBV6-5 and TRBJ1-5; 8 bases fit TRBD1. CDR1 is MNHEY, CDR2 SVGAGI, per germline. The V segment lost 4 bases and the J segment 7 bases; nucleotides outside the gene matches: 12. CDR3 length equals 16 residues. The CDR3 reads CASSSSSTGVRQPQHF. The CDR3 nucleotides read TGTGCCAGCAGTTCGTCATCGACAGGGGTCAGGCAGCCCCAGCATTTT.

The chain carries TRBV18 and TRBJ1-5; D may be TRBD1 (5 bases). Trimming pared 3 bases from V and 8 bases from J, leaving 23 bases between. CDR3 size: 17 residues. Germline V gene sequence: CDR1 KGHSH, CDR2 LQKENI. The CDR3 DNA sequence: TGTGCCAGCTCACCCAACCAGGGATCCTTTAGCCGGGAGCCCCAGCATTTT. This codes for CASSPNQGSFSREPQHF.

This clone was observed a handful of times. Written as DNA, the CDR3 is TGTGCCAGCAGTTACTCGACAACACAGGTCAACTACGAGCAGTACTTC. It yields the protein CASSYSTTQVNYEQYF. V gene TRBV6-5 combines with J gene TRBJ2-7; perhaps TRBD1 as D (5 bases). V shed 0 bases and J shed 3 bases, with 15 bases lying between them. Germline V lookup: CDR1 MNHEY, CDR2 SVGAGI. The CDR3 has 16 residues.

The CDR3 DNA reads as TGTGCCAGCAGTACCGGGACAGGGTCCTACGAGCAGTACTTC. It is translated as CASSTGTGSYEQYF. The chain combines TRBV6-1 with TRBJ2-7; 9 bases are shared with TRBD1. The CDR3 extends over 14 amino acids. From germline, CDR1 is MNHNS and CDR2 SASEGT. Germline trimming cut 5 bases from V and 1 base from J; bases unmatched to any gene: 3.

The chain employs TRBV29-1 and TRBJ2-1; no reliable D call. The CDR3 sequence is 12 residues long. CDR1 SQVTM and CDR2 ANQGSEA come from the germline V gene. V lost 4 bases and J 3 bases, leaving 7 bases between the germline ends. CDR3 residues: CSVGRVYNEQFF. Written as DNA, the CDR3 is TGCAGCGTTGGACGGGTCTACAATGAGCAGTTCTTC.

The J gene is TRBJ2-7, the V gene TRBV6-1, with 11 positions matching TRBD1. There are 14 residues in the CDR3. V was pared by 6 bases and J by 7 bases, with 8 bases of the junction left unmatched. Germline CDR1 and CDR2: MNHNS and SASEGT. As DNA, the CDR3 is TGTGCCAGCAGCCTCAAAGGGACAGGGGGGGAGCAGTACGTC. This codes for CASSLKGTGGEQYV.

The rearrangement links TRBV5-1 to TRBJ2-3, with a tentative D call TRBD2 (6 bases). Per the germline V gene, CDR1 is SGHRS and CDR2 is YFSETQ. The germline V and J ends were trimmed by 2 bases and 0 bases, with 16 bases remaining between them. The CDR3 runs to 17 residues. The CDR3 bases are TGCGCCAGCAGCTTCGACAAGCGGGCCACTAGCACAGATACGCAGTATTTT. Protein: CASSFDKRATSTDTQYF.

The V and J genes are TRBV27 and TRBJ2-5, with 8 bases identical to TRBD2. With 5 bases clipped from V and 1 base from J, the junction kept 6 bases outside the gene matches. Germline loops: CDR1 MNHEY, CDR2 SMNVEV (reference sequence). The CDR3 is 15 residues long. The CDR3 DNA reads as TGTGCCAGCAGTACACAACGGGGGGGCCAAGAGACCCAGTACTTC. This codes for CASSTQRGGQETQYF.

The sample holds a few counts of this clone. The CDR3 DNA sequence: TGTGCCAGCAGCCCGACTCGGGGACTTTACGCTGAGGATACGCAGTATTTT. Translation gives CASSPTRGLYAEDTQYF. This chain links TRBV9 with TRBJ2-3; a possible D gene is TRBD2 (6 bases). Germline lookup yields CDR1 SGDLS and CDR2 YYNGEE. Trimming stripped 4 bases from V and 6 bases from J, with 24 bases between. The CDR3 has 17 residues.

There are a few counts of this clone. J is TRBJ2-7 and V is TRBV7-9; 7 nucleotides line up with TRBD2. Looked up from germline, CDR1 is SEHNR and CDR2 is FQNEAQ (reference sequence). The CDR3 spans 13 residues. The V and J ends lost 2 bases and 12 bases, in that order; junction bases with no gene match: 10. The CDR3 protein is CASSLHGEGGPYV. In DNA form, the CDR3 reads TGTGCCAGCAGCTTACACGGTGAGGGAGGGCCGTACGTC.

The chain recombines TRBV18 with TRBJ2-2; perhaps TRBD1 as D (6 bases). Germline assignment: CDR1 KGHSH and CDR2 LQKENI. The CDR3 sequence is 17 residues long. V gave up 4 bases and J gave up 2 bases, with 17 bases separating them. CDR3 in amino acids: CASSRGRTKLNTGELFF. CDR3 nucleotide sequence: TGTGCCAGCTCACGGGGGCGCACCAAACTCAACACCGGGGAGCTGTTTTTT.

This CDR3 is CASSVGTGIMNTEAFF. CDR3 DNA: TGTGCCAGCAGCGTAGGGACAGGGATTATGAACACTGAAGCTTTCTTT. This chain joins TRBV9 and TRBJ1-1, with 8 positions matching TRBD1. Germline V gene sequence: CDR1 SGDLS, CDR2 YYNGEE. The V and J ends lost 0 bases and 0 bases, in that order; junction bases with no gene match: 4. The CDR3 covers 16 residues. Looking up the rest from reference TRBV9 and TRBJ1-1 gives the full variable domain: DSGVTQTPKHLITATGQRVTLRCSPRSGDLSVYWYQQSLDQGLQFLIQYYNGEERAKGNILERFSAQQFPDLHSELNLSSLELGDSALYFCASSVGTGIMNTEAFFGQGTRLTVV.

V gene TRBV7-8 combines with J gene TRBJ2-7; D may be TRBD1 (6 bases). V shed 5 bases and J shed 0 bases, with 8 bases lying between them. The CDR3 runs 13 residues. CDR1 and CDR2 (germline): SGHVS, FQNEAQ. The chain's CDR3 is CASSRGFSYEQYV. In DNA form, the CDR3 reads TGTGCCAGCAGCAGGGGGTTCTCCTACGAGCAGTACGTC.